This T cell receptor beta chain is drawn from a study of shared clonotypes between healthy human individuals. Study overall: CD4 naive and CD4 memory each took three plates per donor, while CD8 naive took two and CD8 memory one.

At least ten counts were recorded for this clone. The target antigen is unknown. V lost 2 bases and J lost 7; bases outside the gene matches: 9. Germline CDR1 and CDR2: MNHNS and SASEGT. The CDR3 length is 17 residues. Study-wide findings and caveats: Relative to their counterparts shared across all four donors, non-shared clonotypes exhibited diminished generation probabilities. A handful of donors showed sharing of approximately 4.7% of naive CD4 clonotypes.

Per the original methods: ImmunoSEQ gave junction-only sequences without quality scores, so filtering differed. Libraries were prepared by immunoSEQ multiplex PCR; TCRdb keeps only in-frame clonotypes and omits some of them. V and J calls and clone size follow that table, whereas D and trimming were derived from the DNA. The sample carries about 1.1 million clones, around 77% recorded once. This clonotype originated in a man between 18 and 29 years old in good health. Some clones in this sample may be carry-over from other donors' samples. The chain is built from TRBV6-1 and TRBJ2-7; 15 bases line up with TRBD2. Sequencing was done on a sample of memory CD4+ T cells from PBMCs. Documented subset: CD45RA-negative fraction. The CDR3 DNA is TGTGCCAGCAGTGAATTAAGGACTAGCGGGAGGGCTAATGAGCAGTACTTC. Translation: CASSELRTSGRANEQYF.